Reported below is one T cell receptor (beta chain). No antigen is known for it. The CDR3 sequence is 15 residues long. From germline, CDR1 is SGHAT and CDR2 FQNNGV. V lost 3 bases to trimming and J lost 1 base, with 12 bases between them. The assay was immunoSEQ multiplex PCR, and TCRdb's table has in-frame clones only and misses some. The table shows approximately 130,000 clones, with around four fifths occurring only once. This record belongs to a study of cytotoxic CD8 clonotypes in ibrutinib-treated CLL. At the level of the study: Recorded responses included approximately 25 partial and 2 complete; following median roughly 68 months, 14 stayed remitted and about twelve progressed. Samples had a mean of approximately 260,000 productive templates and around 89,000 productive rearrangements.

Study-wide results and limits: Clonality at baseline surpassed age-matched healthy donors and tracked circulating CD8+ T-cell counts.

V usage is TRBV11-2 and J usage is TRBJ1-1, with D possibly TRBD1 on 5 matching bases. The receptor comes from a human donor with chronic lymphocytic leukemia. The sequencing here drew on PBMCs, taken after 24 months of ibrutinib treatment. The CDR3 region is CASSFYWGTNTEAFF. The CDR3 region has the DNA TGTGCCAGCAGCTTTTATTGGGGGACGAACACTGAAGCTTTCTTT.